This T cell receptor beta chain was obtained from a study of blood T cell dynamics during melanoma immunotherapy. Noted time point: week 3, after first cycle of checkpoint inhibitor. One draw preceded checkpoint blockade; another followed its first cycle at week 3. Disease control meant complete response, partial response or stable disease at 12 weeks. No patient had earlier systemic cancer treatment, concurrent immunosuppressants, or another active cancer. V shed 0 bases and J 2 bases; nucleotides not matched to a gene: 4. CDR1 is MNHEY, CDR2 SVGAGI, per germline. The CDR3 is 15 residues long. Generated by immunoSEQ multiplex PCR, the TCRdb table keeps only in-frame clones and is missing some. The sample has 25,000 to 30,000 clones; around four fifths are singletons.

The TCR sequence derives from a human donor with melanoma. V usage is TRBV6-5 and J usage is TRBJ2-7; 7 bases agree with TRBD1. Sequenced material: blood, taken from a patient treated with checkpoint blockade. CDR3 in DNA: TGTGCCAGCAGTTACTCGGGACAGATGACCTACGAGCAGTACTTC. It yields the protein CASSYSGQMTYEQYF.